Each of the 31 T cell receptor beta chains below was sequenced from the same sample in a study of CD8 T cells in Susac syndrome. RNA totalling roughly 0.45 to 1 ug underwent reverse transcription with random hexamers. Via MiXCR, TCRdb re-called the immunoSEQ multiplex PCR reads, giving one row per CDR3 protein. Here the sample spans 100,000 to 150,000 distinct CDR3 sequences, over 85% being singletons. Sequencing was done on a sample of CD8+ T cells from PBMCs. These receptors were taken from a human donor with multiple sclerosis.

The rearrangement joins TRBV29-1 to TRBJ2-7; TRBD1 agrees at 10 bases. V dropped 0 bases and J dropped 0; count of bases not matched to a gene: 14. This CDR3 contains 19 residues. Germline V gene lookup returns CDR1 SQVTM and CDR2 ANQGSEA. CDR3 residues: CSVEDRRDRGSKSSYEQYV. The CDR3 DNA is TGCAGCGTTGAAGACAGACGGGACAGGGGTTCTAAGAGCTCCTACGAGCAGTACGTC.

V usage is TRBV3-1 and J usage is TRBJ1-1; 9 positions agree with TRBD1. The CDR3 is 15 residues long. Trimming removed 3 bases from V and 1 base from J; junction bases left unmatched: 3. The germline CDR1 and CDR2 sequences are LGHDT and YNNKEL (reference sequence). The CDR3 sequence is CASSQGTGQNTEAFF. CDR3 nucleotide sequence: TGTGCCAGCAGCCAGGGGACAGGGCAGAACACTGAAGCTTTCTTT.

The gene calls are TRBV20-1 and TRBJ2-3; tentatively, D is TRBD2 (5 bases). V lost 3 bases and J 4 bases, leaving 11 bases between the germline ends. Germline CDR1 DFQATT, CDR2 SNEGSKA (reference sequence). The CDR3 totals 13 residues. The DNA of the CDR3 is TGCAGTGCTAGGGAAACGAGGGCAGATACGCAGTATTTT. Translating gives CSARETRADTQYF.

The V and J genes are TRBV2 and TRBJ2-7; D is ambiguous. The CDR3 has 13 residues. V shed 8 bases and J shed 2 bases, with 13 bases lying between them. CDR1 is SNHLY, CDR2 FYNNEI, per germline. CDR3: CASDLTDPYEQYF. The CDR3 bases are TGTGCCAGCGATTTGACCGATCCCTACGAGCAGTACTTC.

The rearrangement uses TRBV28 and TRBJ1-1, with D unresolved. CDR1 and CDR2 from the germline V gene are MDHEN and SYDVKM. The CDR3 runs 14 residues. With 3 bases removed from V and 2 bases from J, the gap between germline ends came to 10 bases. The CDR3 sequence is CASSFGLANTEAFF. CDR3 in DNA: TGTGCCAGCAGTTTTGGTTTAGCTAACACTGAAGCTTTCTTT.

This chain uses TRBV24-1 with TRBJ2-2; 8 bases fit TRBD1. The trim removed 5 bases at V and 7 bases at J, leaving 5 bases unmatched. The CDR3 consists of 14 residues. CDR1 is KGHDR and CDR2 is SFDVKD in the germline V gene. CDR3 in DNA: TGTGCCACCAGTGGGCAGGGGGCCGTCGGGGAGCTGTTTTTT. It encodes CATSGQGAVGELFF.

With regard to this clonotype: The junction differs from germline at one of its ends, possibly a read error. The CDR3 sequence is CASSKEPGGETQYF. CDR3 DNA sequence: TGTGCCAGCAGCAAAGAACCAGGGGGAGAGACCCAGTACTTC. The chain recombines TRBV14 with TRBJ2-5, with 7 bases matching TRBD1. The CDR3 length is 14 residues. The germline gives CDR1 SGHDN, CDR2 FVKESK.

CDR3: CSVDLQGVDTQYF. In nucleotides, the CDR3 is TGCAGCGTTGATTTGCAGGGGGTAGATACGCAGTATTTT. The chain recombines TRBV29-1 with TRBJ2-3; TRBD1 matches at 7 bases. With V trimmed by 3 bases and J by 5 bases, 5 bases remained unmatched. Germline CDR1 SQVTM, CDR2 ANQGSEA. CDR3 length: 13 amino acids.

V usage is TRBV2 and J usage is TRBJ1-1; D uncertain. This CDR3 is 13 amino acids long. Trimming pared 3 bases from V and 1 base from J, leaving 6 bases between. CDR1 and CDR2 (germline): SNHLY, FYNNEI. The CDR3 loop is CASSDGRNTEAFF. The CDR3 nucleotides read TGTGCCAGCAGTGATGGGAGGAACACTGAAGCTTTCTTT.

The V and J genes are TRBV12-5 and TRBJ2-7, with no clear D. CDR1 and CDR2 (germline): LGHNT, FRNRAP. Trimming took 3 bases from V and 7 from J, leaving 10 bases between them. The CDR3 spans 12 residues. The CDR3 DNA sequence: TGTGCTAGTGGTTTCCTTGTGGGGGAGCAGTACTTC. It yields the protein CASGFLVGEQYF.

The rearrangement links TRBV11-2 to TRBJ2-3, with D perhaps TRBD2 (5 bases). The CDR3 runs 18 residues. The V end lost 5 bases, the J end lost 4 bases, and 25 bases lay between the germline ends. The V gene's germline CDR1 is SGHAT and CDR2 FQNNGV. The CDR3 sequence is CASSSPRSLGSLADTQYF. CDR3 nucleotide sequence: TGTGCCAGCAGCAGCCCTCGTTCTCTGGGGAGCCTTGCAGATACGCAGTATTTT.

This clonotype was seen a single time. The genes are TRBV27 and TRBJ2-5; TRBD2 matches at 11 bases. This CDR3 has 16 residues. CDR1 and CDR2 (germline): MNHEY, SMNVEV (reference sequence). V was clipped by 5 bases and J by 5 bases; unmatched bases: 10. CDR3 nucleotides: TGTGCCAGCAGTCCCGGGACTAGCGGCAACAGGGAGACCCAGTACTTC. Translated, it gives CASSPGTSGNRETQYF.

The CDR3 DNA reads TGTGCCAGTAGGAGTAGGGCGTGGGACCGAAGCACAGATACGCAGTATTTT. This encodes CASRSRAWDRSTDTQYF. The V call is TRBV19, the J call TRBJ2-3; perhaps D is TRBD1 or TRBD2 (5 bases each). V was trimmed by 6 bases and J by 0 bases, leaving 19 bases between them. CDR1 and CDR2 from the germline V gene are LNHDA and SQIVND (reference sequence). CDR3 length: 17 residues. Looking up the rest from reference TRBV19 and TRBJ2-3 gives the full variable domain: DGGITQSPKYLFRKEGQNVTLSCEQNLNHDAMYWYRQDPGQGLRLIYYSQIVNDFQKGDIAEGYSVSREKKESFPLTVTSAQKNPTAFYLCASRSRAWDRSTDTQYFGPGTRLTVL.

The chain recombines TRBV27 with TRBJ1-2; tentative D call: TRBD1 (5 bases). Looked up from germline, CDR1 is MNHEY and CDR2 is SMNVEV (reference sequence). There are 13 residues in the CDR3. Trimming stripped 3 bases from V and 8 bases from J, with 13 bases between. In nucleotides, the CDR3 is TGTGCCAGCAGTTTTAGCAGGGCAAAAGGCTACACCTTC. Its protein product is CASSFSRAKGYTF.

The V call is TRBV24-1, the J call TRBJ2-1, with 9 bases that match TRBD1. The length of the CDR3 is 16 residues. Germline CDR1 KGHDR, CDR2 SFDVKD. After removal of 4 bases from V and 6 bases from J, the junction contained 9 bases not matched to a gene. The CDR3 is CATSDPDRGPGNEQFF. CDR3 sequence (DNA): TGTGCCACCAGTGACCCGGACAGGGGCCCCGGCAATGAGCAGTTCTTC.

The chain joins TRBV7-9 to TRBJ1-2; D is ambiguous. Trimming removed 5 bases at V and 5 bases at J, with 12 bases between. Germline CDR1 is SEHNR and CDR2 is FQNEAQ (reference sequence). The CDR3 extends over 13 amino acids. Here the CDR3 DNA reads TGTGCCAGCAGCCCGGAGACCTTTTATGGCTACACCTTC. Translation gives CASSPETFYGYTF. The whole variable domain, filled in from reference TRBV7-9 and TRBJ1-2, reads DTGVSQNPRHKITKRGQNVTFRCDPISEHNRLYWYRQTLGQGPEFLTYFQNEAQLEKSRLLSDRFSAERPKGSFSTLEIQRTEQGDSAMYLCASSPETFYGYTFGSGTRLTVV.

The chain recombines TRBV4-1 with TRBJ2-1, with 9 bases fitting TRBD2. V trimming: 4 bases; J trimming: 2 bases; junction bases outside the gene matches: 9. The length of the CDR3 is 17 residues. CDR1 is MGHRA, CDR2 YSYEKL, per germline. The CDR3 spells CASSPVFQRGAYNEQFF. Here the CDR3 DNA reads TGCGCCAGCAGCCCGGTATTTCAGCGGGGGGCCTACAATGAGCAGTTCTTC.

The rearrangement links TRBV7-9 to TRBJ1-2; maybe TRBD1 (6 bases). V lost 5 bases, J lost 6 bases, and 16 bases lay in between. Looked up from germline, CDR1 is SEHNR and CDR2 is FQNEAQ (reference sequence). The length of the CDR3 is 14 residues. The CDR3: CASSPLRRGNGYTF. CDR3 nucleotides: TGTGCCAGCAGCCCCCTGAGGAGGGGGAATGGCTACACCTTC.

The gene calls are TRBV20-1 and TRBJ1-6; a weak D match, TRBD1 (5 bases). Per the germline V gene, CDR1 is DFQATT and CDR2 is SNEGSKA (reference sequence). This CDR3 comprises 17 residues. With 0 bases removed from V and 7 bases from J, the gap between germline ends came to 19 bases. Here the CDR3 reads CSARDHEVRGGNSPLHF. In DNA form, the CDR3 reads TGCAGTGCTAGAGATCACGAGGTCCGGGGGGGGAATTCACCCCTCCACTTT.

Here the CDR3 DNA reads TGTGCCAGCAGCTCTGGACAGGGGTCAGTCCTGTTTTTT. It is translated as CASSSGQGSVLFF. The genes are TRBV5-6 and TRBJ1-4; 9 nucleotides match TRBD1. The germline gives CDR1 SGHDT, CDR2 YYEEEE. This CDR3 spans 13 amino acids. The V and J ends lost 3 bases and 14 bases, in that order; junction bases with no gene match: 8.

This chain links TRBV27 with TRBJ2-5, with TRBD2 identical over 9 bases. Trimming removed 0 bases from V and 4 bases from J; junction bases left unmatched: 15. This CDR3 spans 19 amino acids. Germline lookup yields CDR1 MNHEY and CDR2 SMNVEV (reference sequence). The CDR3 spells CASSLSLMGLAVEGETQYF. CDR3 DNA sequence: TGTGCCAGCAGTTTATCCTTGATGGGACTAGCCGTGGAGGGAGAGACCCAGTACTTC.

The CDR3 DNA sequence: TGTGCCACCAGGGGGCTAGCGGGAGGGCATGGCACAGATACGCAGTATTTT. As protein: CATRGLAGGHGTDTQYF. The chain recombines TRBV15 with TRBJ2-3; 12 bases map to TRBD2. The CDR3 length is 17 residues. Germline assignment: CDR1 LNHNV and CDR2 YYDKDF (reference sequence). V shed 6 bases and J 1 base; nucleotides not matched to a gene: 8. The variable domain in full, with the rest retrieved from reference TRBV15 and TRBJ2-3, is DAMVIQNPRYQVTQFGKPVTLSCSQTLNHNVMYWYQQKSSQAPKLLFHYYDKDFNNEADTPDNFQSRRPNTSFCFLDIRSPGLGDTAMYLCATRGLAGGHGTDTQYFGPGTRLTVL.

The gene calls are TRBV28 and TRBJ1-2; D perhaps matches TRBD1 (6 bases). In germline, CDR1 is MDHEN, CDR2 SYDVKM. The CDR3 runs 16 residues. The V gene lost 2 bases and the J gene lost 4 bases, with 17 bases spanning the gap. The CDR3, as DNA: TGTGCCAGCAGTTTAGTACAGCCCCCCAGGGGCTATGGCTACACCTTC. Residues: CASSLVQPPRGYGYTF.

The chain links TRBV12-3 or TRBV12-4 to TRBJ2-7; D is ambiguous. Trimming shortened V by 3 bases and J by 8 bases, and 11 bases separated the two germline ends. This CDR3 has 12 residues. The DNA for the CDR3 is TGTGCCAGCAGTTTGGTTAAGGTTCAGCAGTACTTC. It encodes CASSLVKVQQYF.

This clonotype was seen a single time. The chain is built from TRBV20-1 and TRBJ2-3; tentatively, D is TRBD2 (5 bases). The CDR3 has 8 residues. Germline assignment: CDR1 DFQATT and CDR2 SNEGSKA (reference sequence). Written as DNA, the CDR3 is TGCAGCCGGGGTACGCAGTATTTT. It codes for CSRGTQYF.

The V and J genes are TRBV12-5 and TRBJ2-7; TRBD2 aligns across 10 bases. There are 18 residues in the CDR3. Germline V gene lookup returns CDR1 LGHNT and CDR2 FRNRAP. V lost 0 bases and J lost 6; bases outside the gene matches: 14. The CDR3 DNA is TGTGCTAGTGGTTTGGTACAATTAGCGGGGGGCCGACCCTCCGAGCAGTACTTC. Translating gives CASGLVQLAGGRPSEQYF.

The genes are TRBV12-3 or TRBV12-4 and TRBJ2-3; no clear D gene. Trimming took 6 bases from V and 2 from J, leaving 3 bases between them. The CDR3 covers 11 residues. CDR3 DNA: TGTGCCAGCAGCCTCACAGATACGCAGTATTTT. It encodes CASSLTDTQYF.

This CDR3 is CASSWREGRSTGELFF. The CDR3 coding sequence is TGTGCCAGCAGCTGGAGGGAGGGCCGTAGCACCGGGGAGCTGTTTTTT. The chain uses TRBV9 and TRBJ2-2; 7 nucleotides line up with TRBD2. Per the germline V gene, CDR1 is SGDLS and CDR2 is YYNGEE. The CDR3 runs 16 residues. V trimming: 4 bases; J trimming: 4 bases; junction bases outside the gene matches: 10.

V gene TRBV5-4 combines with J gene TRBJ2-2; 10 nucleotides match TRBD2. CDR3 length equals 16 residues. The V segment lost 0 bases and the J segment 1 base; nucleotides outside the gene matches: 0. Germline-derived CDR1 and CDR2 are SGHNT and YYREEE (reference sequence). The CDR3 protein is CASSLGLAGNTGELFF. The CDR3 bases are TGTGCCAGCAGCTTGGGACTAGCGGGGAACACCGGGGAGCTGTTTTTT.

This clonotype showed up just once. V usage is TRBV6-1 and J usage is TRBJ2-4; D not certain. Germline lookup yields CDR1 MNHNS and CDR2 SASEGT. The V end lost 3 bases, the J end lost 0 bases, and 12 bases lay between the germline ends. The CDR3 runs to 16 residues. The CDR3 region is CASSDLGWVAKNIQYF. The CDR3 DNA reads as TGTGCCAGCAGTGACCTAGGGTGGGTAGCCAAAAACATTCAGTACTTC.

In DNA form, the CDR3 reads TGTGCCAGCAGTTTATCCAGCGGGAGGTCTTCTGGCACAGATACGCAGTATTTT. Translated: CASSLSSGRSSGTDTQYF. This chain links TRBV27 with TRBJ2-3; 9 bases line up with TRBD2. V shed 0 bases and J 1 base; nucleotides not matched to a gene: 8. Germline V gene data show CDR1 as MNHEY and CDR2 as SMNVEV (reference sequence). CDR3 length: 18 amino acids.